This T cell receptor beta chain emerged from a study of blood T cell repertoires in COVID-19. The overall study: Acute and convalescent COVID-19 samples came from the United States, Italy and Spain.

This table comes from immunoSEQ multiplex PCR, and its TCRdb copy is limited to in-frame clones, with some not included. The top ten clones hold around 22% of a sample with approximately 10,000 clones, 85% to 90% of them seen once. The CDR3 runs to 15 residues. The germline V gene encodes CDR1 SGHAT and CDR2 FQNNGV. The ends were cut back, 3 bases at V and 4 bases at J, with 13 bases in the middle. Sequenced: peripheral blood. This chain uses TRBV11-2 with TRBJ2-1; D gene ambiguous. The TCR sequence derives from a woman aged 60 to 75 with active COVID-19. The chain's CDR3 is CASSFNDQRYNEQFF. CDR3 DNA: TGTGCCAGCAGCTTTAATGATCAGAGGTACAATGAGCAGTTCTTC.